This T cell receptor (beta chain) is drawn from a study of OX40 agonist ivuxolimab in advanced cancers. With respect to the entire study: Ivuxolimab was an agonistic, fully human IgG2 monoclonal antibody directed against OX40 (CD134), a costimulatory receptor. In the dose-escalation cohort, approximately 80% of patients were male, and the mean age was 60 years with a range of roughly 20 to 85. Of the approximately 50 dose-escalation patients, hepatocellular carcinoma was present in approximately 20, melanoma in around 15, renal cell carcinoma in 9 and head and neck cancer in 9. Prior anti-PD-1, anti-PD-L1 or anti-CTLA-4 therapy was permitted, and approximately 41% of dose-escalation patients had received checkpoint inhibitors. Peripheral TCRbeta sequencing was intended to test whether TCR sequence diversity was altered and clonal T-cell expansion was caused by ivuxolimab. Intravenous ivuxolimab was administered to patients every 2 weeks at six dose levels: 0.01, 0.1, 0.3, 1.5, 3 and 10 mg/kg. The monotherapy dose-escalation portion (N = 52 patients) of the phase I ivuxolimab trial is reported in the paper. Partial responses were achieved by three dose-escalation patients, of whom one had hepatocellular carcinoma and two had cutaneous melanoma.

On the study overall, not on this receptor specifically: The antigen specificity of the peripheral T cells that underwent clonal expansion was not determined. Low levels of normalized T-cell clonal expansion were also seen in some patients who did not respond. After ivuxolimab, expanded clones were on average more numerous among CD8+ T cells than among CD4+ T cells. In the 0.1-3.0 mg/kg groups, partial responders had among the lowest normalized peripheral clonal expansion, particularly in CD8+ T cells. At doses of 0.1 to 3.0 mg/kg, clonal expansion of both CD4+ and CD8+ blood T cells was observed from baseline to week 6.

The trial excluded patients who had a history of autoimmune disease or were on systemic immunosuppression. Peripheral blood for TCR sequencing was drawn from every dose cohort at baseline, at cycle 4 day 1 and at cycle 7 day 1. Samples were obtained from an open-label, multicenter, first-in-human phase I dose-escalation trial of ivuxolimab. The trial enrolled adults with locally advanced or metastatic head and neck squamous cell, hepatocellular, melanoma or renal cell carcinoma. Before TCR sequencing, CD4+ and CD8+ T cells were separately sorted from peripheral blood. Looking up the germline V gene yields CDR1 SGHTA and CDR2 FQGTGA. The CDR3, cysteine through phenylalanine, is 13 amino acids long. Only CDR3 DNA remains: 39 bases, in frame from the first base. The germline ends are 9 bases apart after V is trimmed by 2 bases and J by 8 bases. This clone was found a few times. The specificity of this receptor is unknown. Base qualities are not at hand, and no much larger clone is one base apart.

Genomic DNA was isolated from the sorted cells so that the TCRbeta CDR3 region could be sequenced. The immunoSEQ Assay was used to sequence the TCRbeta CDR3 regions. TCRdb provides this immuneACCESS table in a form limited to in-frame rearrangements. Some clones are lacking; in checked studies, under half of them reflect an unresolved V gene, and why the rest are absent is not known. The table for this sample lists tens of thousands of clones; over 65% of them were counted only once. The ten largest clones represent roughly 0.8% of the sample. The sequence derives from an adult with an advanced solid tumor such as melanoma, head and neck, liver or kidney cancer. Rearrangement joined TRBV7-3 to TRBJ2-2; there is no confident call for the D gene. Sequencing used CD4+ or CD8+ T cells sorted from blood, obtained in a trial of the OX40 agonist ivuxolimab. The CDR3: CASSLDPMGELFF. The nucleotide sequence reads TGTGCCAGCAGCTTAGATCCCATGGGGGAGCTGTTTTTT.